The 17 T cell receptor beta chains below all came from one sample that was sequenced in a study of cytomegalovirus exposure and HLA in healthy donors. 60 Vbeta and 13 Jbeta primers were used in PCR. TCRdb keeps only in-frame clones here, not all; method: immunoSEQ multiplex PCR. The sample lists 150,000 to 200,000 clones; roughly 80% were seen once. Sequencing was done on a sample of PBMCs. The receptor set was obtained from a man aged 45-65 years in good health and CMV-seropositive.

V and J are TRBV2 and TRBJ2-3, with TRBD2 matching 14 bases. From germline, CDR1 is SNHLY and CDR2 FYNNEI. Germline trimming cut 6 bases from V and 5 bases from J; bases unmatched to any gene: 4. This CDR3 is 15 amino acids long. As DNA, the CDR3 is TGTGCCAGCAGGAGACTAGCGGGGGGGCAAGATACGCAGTATTTT. It codes for CASRRLAGGQDTQYF.

V usage is TRBV9 and J usage is TRBJ2-3, with D possibly TRBD2 on 6 matching bases. Germline V gene data show CDR1 as SGDLS and CDR2 as YYNGEE. There are 16 residues in the CDR3. V lost 0 bases to trimming and J lost 1 base, with 12 bases between them. The CDR3 coding sequence is TGTGCCAGCAGCGTAGGGGGTAGCGGCCGCACAGATACGCAGTATTTT. Translating it yields CASSVGGSGRTDTQYF.

The CDR3 nucleotides are TGTGCCAGCAGTTTAGTCCGGGGTAACACTGAAGCTTTCTTT. Translating it yields CASSLVRGNTEAFF. This sequence joins TRBV27 and TRBJ1-1; D remains ambiguous. The V gene lost 2 bases and the J gene lost 2 bases, with 9 bases spanning the gap. CDR1 is MNHEY, CDR2 SMNVEV, per germline (reference sequence). This CDR3 is 14 amino acids long.

The chain combines TRBV15 with TRBJ2-7; D possibly corresponds to TRBD2 (6 bases). The CDR3 is 22 amino acids. CDR1 is LNHNV, CDR2 YYDKDF, per germline (reference sequence). Trimming removed 0 bases at V and 0 bases at J, with 30 bases between. The CDR3 DNA sequence: TGTGCCACCAGCAGAGACGGGCCAGGGACTGATTTCCGGGACTCCTTCTCCTACGAGCAGTACTTC. As protein: CATSRDGPGTDFRDSFSYEQYF.

The chain joins TRBV27 to TRBJ2-1; 8 bases are shared with TRBD2. The ends lost 3 bases at V and 5 bases at J; junction bases unmatched: 3. CDR3 size: 14 residues. From germline, CDR1 is MNHEY and CDR2 SMNVEV (reference sequence). CDR3 DNA sequence: TGTGCCAGCAGTTTCTTCGGGGGGGACAATGAGCAGTTCTTC. Translating it yields CASSFFGGDNEQFF.

This clone was counted once. CDR3 residues: CASWGTGPHEKLFF. The CDR3 DNA reads TGTGCCAGCTGGGGGACAGGGCCTCATGAAAAACTGTTTTTT. The chain is built from TRBV12-1 and TRBJ1-4; TRBD1, the table's D call, was not compared with the DNA. TRBV12-1 is noted as a pseudogene. The CDR3 spans 14 residues.

V and J are TRBV18 and TRBJ1-1; D call uncertain. The CDR3 contains 13 residues. Germline loops: CDR1 KGHSH, CDR2 LQKENI. Trimming removed 3 bases from V and 1 base from J, with 6 bases in between. CDR3 region: CASSPAENTEAFF. In DNA form, the CDR3 reads TGTGCCAGCTCACCGGCCGAGAACACTGAAGCTTTCTTT.

This chain links TRBV28 with TRBJ1-1; D is unresolved. Germline assignment: CDR1 MDHEN and CDR2 SYDVKM. The CDR3 spans 14 residues. The V end was cut by 8 bases, the J end by 6 bases, with 19 bases between. CDR3 sequence reads: CASQGAGVPPEAFF. The CDR3 region has the DNA TGTGCCAGCCAAGGAGCGGGTGTTCCCCCTGAAGCTTTCTTT.

The V gene is TRBV6-1, the J gene TRBJ2-7; 8 nucleotides line up with TRBD1. In germline, CDR1 is MNHNS, CDR2 SASEGT. This CDR3 is 14 amino acids long. V lost 2 bases, J lost 4 bases, and 4 bases stayed unmatched. CDR3 coding DNA: TGTGCCAGCAGTGAAACAGGGGGAAGGTACGAGCAGTACTTC. Its protein product is CASSETGGRYEQYF.

The chain employs TRBV28 and TRBJ1-6; D may be TRBD1 (6 bases). Germline CDR1 is MDHEN and CDR2 is SYDVKM. The CDR3 extends over 14 amino acids. The V end was cut by 4 bases, the J end by 13 bases, with 17 bases between. The CDR3 nucleotides are TGTGCCAGCAGTTCCTCACAGGGTAGGATCCCCCTCCACTTT. It encodes CASSSSQGRIPLHF.

The chain has TRBV2 and TRBJ2-2; a weak D match, TRBD2 (6 bases). The CDR3 spans 14 residues. Germline CDR1 and CDR2: SNHLY and FYNNEI. V lost 6 bases to trimming and J lost 4 bases, with 12 bases between them. The CDR3 DNA reads TGTGCCAGCAGCCCGGGACTGTCCACCGGGGAGCTGTTTTTT. This translates into CASSPGLSTGELFF.

This chain joins TRBV11-2 and TRBJ1-5, with D unresolved. Trimming cost V 1 base and J 4 bases, with 11 bases left between them. Per germline, CDR1 SGHAT and CDR2 FQNNGV. The CDR3 consists of 15 residues. In nucleotides, the CDR3 is TGTGCCAGCAGCTTAGCAGGACTTCCGAATCAGCCCCAGCATTTT. Translated, it gives CASSLAGLPNQPQHF.

The rearrangement joins TRBV19 to TRBJ1-2; D remains ambiguous. Germline V gives CDR1 LNHDA, CDR2 SQIVND (reference sequence). The CDR3 loop spans 13 amino acids. The V end was cut by 0 bases, the J end by 4 bases, with 6 bases between. CDR3: CASSIDGSYGYTF. CDR3 sequence (DNA): TGTGCCAGTAGTATAGATGGCAGCTATGGCTACACCTTC.

V and J are TRBV28 and TRBJ1-3, with D perhaps matching TRBD1 (5 bases). Germline V CDR1 and CDR2: MDHEN, SYDVKM. The ends were cut back, 5 bases at V and 0 bases at J, with 14 bases in the middle. The CDR3 spans 16 residues. CDR3 DNA: TGTGCCAGCAGTCCTACAGGCCAGTCCTCTGGAAACACCATATATTTT. Translated, it gives CASSPTGQSSGNTIYF.

The chain combines TRBV11-2 with TRBJ1-2; 10 nucleotides align to TRBD1. Germline V gene lookup returns CDR1 SGHAT and CDR2 FQNNGV. V shed 6 bases, J shed 5 bases, and the junction held 12 bases outside the gene matches. CDR3 length: 16 residues. The CDR3 sequence: CASRSKQTGGGYGYTF. CDR3 nucleotides: TGTGCCAGCAGGTCCAAGCAGACAGGGGGCGGGTATGGCTACACCTTC.

Of note for this clone: Other DNA sequences in the sample encode the same CDR3. V usage is TRBV2 and J usage is TRBJ2-1; 12 bases are shared with TRBD2. The CDR3 runs 13 residues. Germline V CDR1 and CDR2: SNHLY, FYNNEI. J was trimmed by 10 bases and V by 5 bases; bases with no gene match: 3. DNA for the CDR3: TGTGCCAGCAGTCGTGGACTAGCGGGAGAGCAGTTCTTC. Protein product: CASSRGLAGEQFF.

This clone occurred a few times. The V call is TRBV15, the J call TRBJ2-5, with a weak D call TRBD1 (5 bases). CDR1 is LNHNV, CDR2 YYDKDF, per germline (reference sequence). V was trimmed by 0 bases and J by 2 bases, leaving 10 bases between them. The CDR3 totals 15 residues. Here the CDR3 reads CATSRDWGSQETQYF. The DNA of the CDR3 is TGTGCCACCAGCAGAGATTGGGGCAGTCAAGAGACCCAGTACTTC.